This T cell receptor (beta chain) comes out of a study of cytomegalovirus exposure and HLA in healthy donors. The V and J ends lost 6 bases and 2 bases respectively, with 11 bases between them. The CDR3 consists of 14 residues. CDR1 and CDR2 from the germline V gene are LNHDA and SQIVND (reference sequence). Data came from immunoSEQ multiplex PCR; TCRdb stores just in-frame clones and leaves some out. Among some 240,000 clones listed, roughly 84% were seen once. The chain joins TRBV19 to TRBJ2-1; no clear D gene. The clonotype was recovered from a woman between 18 and 30 years old in good health and CMV-seropositive. Sequencing used PBMCs. DNA of the CDR3: TGTGCCAGTAGACGCAGTCTTACCTACAATGAGCAGTTCTTC. As protein: CASRRSLTYNEQFF.